This T cell receptor beta chain stems from a study of molecular identifiers for immune sequencing clone quantification. There are 15 residues in the CDR3. Trimming cost V 4 bases and J 4 bases, with 16 bases left between them. The germline V gene has CDR1 MNHNS and CDR2 SASEGT. The table lists this clonotype with a few counts. TCRdb ran MiXCR on the PCR reads and lists one entry per CDR3 protein. The table records 300,000 to 400,000 distinct CDR3 sequences, 24% of them present only once. Material for sequencing was naive CD8+ T cells from blood, with Jurkat cell RNA spiked in. Subset denoted: FACS-sorted CD8+CD4-CCR7+CD45RA+ naive T cells. The V and J genes are TRBV6-1 and TRBJ1-1; D is perhaps TRBD1 (5 bases). This sequence originates from a human donor in good health. Some libraries in this study had Jurkat cell RNA spiked in. CDR3: CASSVGWGMSTEAFF. CDR3 sequence (DNA): TGTGCCAGCAGTGTAGGTTGGGGGATGAGCACTGAAGCTTTCTTT.